The count of the clone carrying this TCR beta chain is one. What it binds is not known. This sample was taken from a study of T cell responses to AZD1222 COVID-19 vaccine. Study summary: Second-dose groups at about 4 or about 12 weeks were pooled.

Study outcomes and limitations: Among spike-specific TCRs, nearly half reportedly target unmutated variant regions.

TCRdb's copy holds only in-frame clones and misses some; the assay was immunoSEQ multiplex PCR. The sample carries 120,000 or so clones, 88% recorded once. Germline V gives CDR1 SNHLY, CDR2 FYNNEI. V lost 0 bases and J 4 bases, leaving 7 bases between the germline ends. CDR3 length: 14 residues. Here the sequenced sample was peripheral blood, taken on day 0 of AZD1222 vaccination. V gene TRBV2 combines with J gene TRBJ2-1, with D unresolved. The receptor's source is an adult in good health. The CDR3 sequence is CASSEAQVYNEQFF. DNA of the CDR3: TGTGCCAGCAGTGAAGCTCAGGTGTACAATGAGCAGTTCTTC.